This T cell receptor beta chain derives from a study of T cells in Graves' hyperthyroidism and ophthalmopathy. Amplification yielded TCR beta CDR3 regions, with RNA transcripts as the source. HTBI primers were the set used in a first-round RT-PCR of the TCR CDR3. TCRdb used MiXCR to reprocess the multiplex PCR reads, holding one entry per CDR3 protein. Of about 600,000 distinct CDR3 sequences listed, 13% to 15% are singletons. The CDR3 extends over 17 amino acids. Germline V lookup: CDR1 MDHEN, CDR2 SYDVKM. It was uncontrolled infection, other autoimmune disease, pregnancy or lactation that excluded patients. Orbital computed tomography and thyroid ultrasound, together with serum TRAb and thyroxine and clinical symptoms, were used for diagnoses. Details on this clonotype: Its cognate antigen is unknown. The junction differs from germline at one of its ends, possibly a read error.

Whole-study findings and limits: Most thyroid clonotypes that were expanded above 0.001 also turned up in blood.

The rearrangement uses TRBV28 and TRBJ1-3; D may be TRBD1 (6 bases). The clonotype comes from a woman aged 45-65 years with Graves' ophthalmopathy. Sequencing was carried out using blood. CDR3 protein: CASSSLDSLYAGSTIYF. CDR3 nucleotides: TGTGCCAGCAGCTCCCTGGACAGTTTGTATGCTGGAAGCACCATATATTTT. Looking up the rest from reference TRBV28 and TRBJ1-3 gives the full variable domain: DVKVTQSSRYLVKRTGEKVFLECVQDMDHENMFWYRQDPGLGLRLIYFSYDVKMKEKGDIPEGYSVSREKKERFSLILESASTNQTSMYLCASSSLDSLYAGSTIYFGEGSWLTVV.